This T cell receptor beta chain was profiled in a study of T cell changes during pregnancy in multiple sclerosis. Sequencing used immunoSEQ multiplex PCR; TCRdb keeps in-frame clones, though not all of them. Of under 65,000 clones in the sample, about 90% were seen once. The sample in question was CD4+ T cells from peripheral blood mononuclear cells, obtained after pregnancy. This clonotype was sampled from a female donor in good health, enrolled as a control in a pregnancy study.

Here the CDR3 reads CASTTFTGNNEQFF. The CDR3 bases are TGTGCCAGCACGACCTTTACAGGGAACAATGAGCAGTTCTTC. The chain joins TRBV7-9 to TRBJ2-1; TRBD1 is a possible D gene (6 bases). The CDR3 runs to 14 residues. The germline V gene has CDR1 SEHNR and CDR2 FQNEAQ (reference sequence). V lost 7 bases to trimming and J lost 5 bases, with 15 bases between them.